This T cell receptor beta chain comes out of a study of cytomegalovirus exposure and HLA in healthy donors. 13 Jbeta primers and 60 Vbeta primers were used for the PCR. This table comes from immunoSEQ multiplex PCR, and its TCRdb copy is limited to in-frame clones, with some not included. Of under 70,000 clones in the sample, 80% to 90% were seen once. The germline V gene has CDR1 LGHNA and CDR2 YNFKEQ. Trimming cost V 5 bases and J 0 bases; bases outside gene matches: 10. The CDR3 is 17 amino acids. The chain recombines TRBV4-2 with TRBJ2-3; 8 bases map to TRBD2. The sample comprised PBMCs. The TCR sequence derives from a woman in her thirties in good health and CMV-seronegative. CDR3 in DNA: TGTGCCAGCAGCGAACGGGGACTAGGTTCCAGCACAGATACGCAGTATTTT. The encoded protein is CASSERGLGSSTDTQYF.